This is a list of T cell receptor beta chains from one sample in a study of molecular identifiers for immune sequencing clone quantification. MiXCR, run by TCRdb on the PCR reads, gives a single entry per CDR3 protein. The repertoire holds over 600,000 distinct CDR3 sequences, with about 20% as singletons. The material sequenced was naive CD8+ T cells from blood, with Jurkat cell RNA spiked in. Receptor source: a human donor in good health. Some libraries in this study had Jurkat cell RNA spiked in. CDR3s include the opening cysteine and the closing phenylalanine or tryptophan. A D gene is named only where the DNA matches it firmly. A clone size is listed for some rows: how often the clone was seen (once, few, many), or a class if it is expanded.

DNA: TGTGCCAGCAGTTCCCTAACCCCCTACGAGCAGTACTTC
CDR3: CASSSLTPYEQYF
J: TRBJ2-7
V: TRBV28
size: many
D: -

DNA: TGTGCCAGCAGCTTGGGGCAGGGGTATAGGGGGCAGTACTTC
CDR3: CASSLGQGYRGQYF
J: TRBJ2-7
V: TRBV5-4
size: many
D: -

DNA: TGTGCCAGCAGCGTAGCCGGGGCTCACTATGGCTACACCTTC
CDR3: CASSVAGAHYGYTF
J: TRBJ1-2
V: TRBV9
size: many
D: -

DNA: TGTGCCAGCTCACAAGATCCCGGCAACCGCCTAAAAGAGACCCAGTACTTC
CDR3: CASSQDPGNRLKETQYF
J: TRBJ2-5
V: TRBV18
size: many
D: -

DNA: TGTGCCAGTAGCCCGACTAGCGGGGGGGCGGCAGATACGCAGTATTTT
CDR3: CASSPTSGGAADTQYF
J: TRBJ2-3
V: TRBV19
size: many
D: TRBD2

DNA: TGTGCCAGCAGCGAGAGGTTGCAGGAACGGAGCCCAGATACGCAGTATTTT
CDR3: CASSERLQERSPDTQYF
J: TRBJ2-3
V: TRBV9
size: many
D: -

DNA: TGTGCCAGCAGCCAAGATGTATACGCGACTAACAATGAGCAGTTCTTC
CDR3: CASSQDVYATNNEQFF
J: TRBJ2-1
V: TRBV14
size: many
D: -

DNA: TGTGCCAGCAGTGCCGGGGGGGCGGATACGCAGTATTTT
CDR3: CASSAGGADTQYF
J: TRBJ2-3
V: TRBV12-3/TRBV12-4
size: many
D: TRBD2

DNA: TGTGCCAGCAGTTACTCTCCTAGCGGAAGCTCCTACGAGCAGTACTTC
CDR3: CASSYSPSGSSYEQYF
J: TRBJ2-7
V: TRBV6-2/TRBV6-3
size: many
D: TRBD2

DNA: TGTGCCAGCAGCTTGATAGCGGGAAGTCGGGAGACCCAGTACTTC
CDR3: CASSLIAGSRETQYF
J: TRBJ2-5
V: TRBV7-3
size: -
D: TRBD2

DNA: TGTGCCAGCAGCCCCCCTCCTAGCGGTGTGAGCACAGATACGCAGTATTTT
CDR3: CASSPPPSGVSTDTQYF
J: TRBJ2-3
V: TRBV7-9
size: many
D: TRBD2

DNA: TGTGCCAGCAGCCACAGGGGTGTGCGGGCCGGGGAGCTGTTTTTT
CDR3: CASSHRGVRAGELFF
J: TRBJ2-2
V: TRBV28
size: -
D: TRBD1

DNA: TGCGCCAGCAGCCAAGGTCTAGCGGGAGGGTGGACAGATACGCAGTATTTT
CDR3: CASSQGLAGGWTDTQYF
J: TRBJ2-3
V: TRBV4-3
size: few
D: TRBD2

DNA: TGCGCCAGCAGCCAAGATCTGGCAGGGGCCCTCTACGAGCAGTACTTC
CDR3: CASSQDLAGALYEQYF
J: TRBJ2-7
V: TRBV4-3
size: many
D: -

DNA: TGTGCCAGCAGTGGACCCCGAGGCACAGATACGCAGTATTTT
CDR3: CASSGPRGTDTQYF
J: TRBJ2-3
V: TRBV6-2/TRBV6-3
size: few
D: -

DNA: TGTGCCAGCAGTGTAGACGGCCCCGGGGAGCTGTTTTTT
CDR3: CASSVDGPGELFF
J: TRBJ2-2
V: TRBV2
size: many
D: -

DNA: TGTGCCAGCAGCGCCGGACCCCAGGACACTCAGCCCCAGCATTTT
CDR3: CASSAGPQDTQPQHF
J: TRBJ1-5
V: TRBV9
size: many
D: -

DNA: TGTGCCAGCCAGGACGAGCAAGAGACCCAGTACTTC
CDR3: CASQDEQETQYF
J: TRBJ2-5
V: TRBV7-9
size: many
D: -

DNA: TGCAGCGTTGAAGTTGTGGAGGGACCGTACCAAGAGACCCAGTACTTC
CDR3: CSVEVVEGPYQETQYF
J: TRBJ2-5
V: TRBV29-1
size: many
D: -

DNA: TGTGCCAACAGTTTACTAGCGGAGAAAGAGACCCAGTACTTC
CDR3: CANSLLAEKETQYF
J: TRBJ2-5
V: TRBV28
size: once
D: TRBD2

DNA: TGTGCCAGCAGTCAGAAGCAGGGGAACAATGAGCAGTTCTTC
CDR3: CASSQKQGNNEQFF
J: TRBJ2-1
V: TRBV12-3/TRBV12-4
size: many
D: -

DNA: TGTGCCAGCAGTTTTTCCCAACCCGGGACGATCACAGATACGCAGTATTTT
CDR3: CASSFSQPGTITDTQYF
J: TRBJ2-3
V: TRBV27
size: many
D: -

DNA: TGCGCCAGCAGCCAAGATGGCGTGGGGCGCACAGATACGCAGTATTTT
CDR3: CASSQDGVGRTDTQYF
J: TRBJ2-3
V: TRBV4-3
size: -
D: -

DNA: TGCAGCGTTGAATACAGCTGGCGCGGAGCAGATACGCAGTATTTT
CDR3: CSVEYSWRGADTQYF
J: TRBJ2-3
V: TRBV29-1
size: many
D: -

DNA: TGTGCCAGCAGTTACCCCGGTCTCCACGAGCAGTACTTC
CDR3: CASSYPGLHEQYF
J: TRBJ2-7
V: TRBV6-6
size: few
D: -

DNA: TGTGCCAGCAGCTTAGTTGGGGGCTTCTCCTACGAGCAGTACTTC
CDR3: CASSLVGGFSYEQYF
J: TRBJ2-7
V: TRBV7-4
size: few
D: -

DNA: TGCAGTGCATCCACTAGCGGAGCTGCTCTAGATACGCAGTATTTT
CDR3: CSASTSGAALDTQYF
J: TRBJ2-3
V: TRBV20-1
size: many
D: TRBD2

DNA: TGTGCCACCGGGACTCACGGGGGGGAGCAGTACTTC
CDR3: CATGTHGGEQYF
J: TRBJ2-7
V: TRBV13
size: many
D: TRBD2

DNA: TGCGCCAGCAGCCCCGACAGGGCCCTGAACACCGGGGAGCTGTTTTTT
CDR3: CASSPDRALNTGELFF
J: TRBJ2-2
V: TRBV4-3
size: many
D: TRBD1

DNA: TGTGCCAGCAGCCTTTTACAAGACGAAAAACTGTTTTTT
CDR3: CASSLLQDEKLFF
J: TRBJ1-4
V: TRBV14
size: many
D: -

DNA: TGTGCCAGCAGTGACGCCCAGGGGATGGAGTACGAGCAGTACTTC
CDR3: CASSDAQGMEYEQYF
J: TRBJ2-7
V: TRBV2
size: many
D: -

DNA: TGCGCCAGCAGCCAGGAAACCCCGGGACAGGGTAGCTATGGCTACACCTTC
CDR3: CASSQETPGQGSYGYTF
J: TRBJ1-2
V: TRBV4-3
size: few
D: TRBD1

DNA: TGTGCCAGCAGTACAGCCAGTGAGTTTGGAGACACCATATATTTT
CDR3: CASSTASEFGDTIYF
J: TRBJ1-3
V: TRBV7-9
size: -
D: -

DNA: TGTGCCAGCAGTTTAGAAGCCAAATACACAGATACGCAGTATTTT
CDR3: CASSLEAKYTDTQYF
J: TRBJ2-3
V: TRBV12-3/TRBV12-4
size: many
D: -

DNA: TGTGCCAGCAGTCCAACATCTAAGTACGAGCAGTACTTC
CDR3: CASSPTSKYEQYF
J: TRBJ2-7
V: TRBV27
size: many
D: -

DNA: TGTGCCAGTAGTAAGGTCGACAGCTATGAGCAGTTCTTC
CDR3: CASSKVDSYEQFF
J: TRBJ2-1
V: TRBV19
size: -
D: -

DNA: TGTGCCAGCAGTTACTCCGAGTTTCGGGACACTGAAGCTTTCTTT
CDR3: CASSYSEFRDTEAFF
J: TRBJ1-1
V: TRBV6-5
size: -
D: -

DNA: TGCGCCAGCAGCCAAGGAATTACATACAATGAGCAGTTCTTC
CDR3: CASSQGITYNEQFF
J: TRBJ2-1
V: TRBV4-1
size: many
D: -

DNA: TGTGCCAGCAGTGACGGGGACACTGAAGCTTTCTTT
CDR3: CASSDGDTEAFF
J: TRBJ1-1
V: TRBV6-1
size: many
D: -

DNA: TGCGCCAGCAGCCAGACTCTCCGGGACAGGGTTTCCTACGAGCCGTACTTC
CDR3: CASSQTLRDRVSYEPYF
J: TRBJ2-7
V: TRBV4-1
size: -
D: TRBD1

DNA: TGTGCCAGCAGTTACTCAGGCCAGGGAGCTTTCTTT
CDR3: CASSYSGQGAFF
J: TRBJ1-1
V: TRBV6-5
size: -
D: -

DNA: TGCGCCAGCAGCTTGGCGGGCACTAGCGGGGGATTAGAGACCCAGTACTTC
CDR3: CASSLAGTSGGLETQYF
J: TRBJ2-5
V: TRBV5-1
size: many
D: TRBD2

DNA: TGTGCCAGCTCCGAGATCCAAGAGACCCAGTACTTC
CDR3: CASSEIQETQYF
J: TRBJ2-5
V: TRBV18
size: many
D: -

DNA: TGTGCCAGCAGTCCCCCGCCGGACACCACTAGCACAGATACGCAGTATTTT
CDR3: CASSPPPDTTSTDTQYF
J: TRBJ2-3
V: TRBV12-3/TRBV12-4
size: many
D: -

DNA: TGCAGCGTTACATGGTTGGAGACCCAGTACTTC
CDR3: CSVTWLETQYF
J: TRBJ2-5
V: TRBV29-1
size: many
D: -

DNA: TGCGCCAGCAGCCGCTTTCGGAATCAGCCCCAGCATTTT
CDR3: CASSRFRNQPQHF
J: TRBJ1-5
V: TRBV4-3
size: -
D: -

DNA: TGCGCCAACAGTGAGGGGACCCTAGCCAAAAGCATTCAGTACTTC
CDR3: CANSEGTLAKSIQYF
J: TRBJ2-4
V: TRBV10-2
size: -
D: -

DNA: TGTGCCAGCAGTTGGGTACTCTTGAACACTGAAGCTTTCTTT
CDR3: CASSWVLLNTEAFF
J: TRBJ1-1
V: TRBV28
size: many
D: -

DNA: TGTGCCAGCAGTTTCGTGATCGGGTACGAGCAGTACTTC
CDR3: CASSFVIGYEQYF
J: TRBJ2-7
V: TRBV27
size: -
D: -

DNA: TGTGCCACCAGTGAGTTAGCGGGCGAGAGCTCCTACAATGAGCAGTTCTTC
CDR3: CATSELAGESSYNEQFF
J: TRBJ2-1
V: TRBV24-1
size: -
D: TRBD2

DNA: TGTGCCAGTAGTCCCGGGACAGGCAATTACTACGAGCAGTACTTC
CDR3: CASSPGTGNYYEQYF
J: TRBJ2-7
V: TRBV19
size: -
D: TRBD1

DNA: TGTGCCAGCAGCCAAGAATTGCGGGGGGCCGGATCTACGCAGTATTTT
CDR3: CASSQELRGAGSTQYF
J: TRBJ2-3
V: TRBV3-1
size: many
D: TRBD2

DNA: TGCGCCAGCAGCCAAGATCCAGGGGGCTATGATCCCCAGCATTTT
CDR3: CASSQDPGGYDPQHF
J: TRBJ1-5
V: TRBV4-1
size: many
D: TRBD1

DNA: TGTGCCAGCACCCTGGGACAGGGAAACACAGATACGCAGTATTTT
CDR3: CASTLGQGNTDTQYF
J: TRBJ2-3
V: TRBV7-9
size: many
D: TRBD1

DNA: TGCGCCAGCAGTGAGTACACGAACACTGAAGCTTTCTTT
CDR3: CASSEYTNTEAFF
J: TRBJ1-1
V: TRBV10-2
size: many
D: -

DNA: TGTGCCAGCAACGACAGGGGATCGAACACTGAAGCTTTCTTT
CDR3: CASNDRGSNTEAFF
J: TRBJ1-1
V: TRBV6-2/TRBV6-3
size: few
D: TRBD1

DNA: TGCGCCAGCAGCCAACAGGGAGATGCTGGAAAACTGTTTTTT
CDR3: CASSQQGDAGKLFF
J: TRBJ1-4
V: TRBV4-3
size: -
D: -